These 25 T cell receptor beta chains originate from one sample sequenced in a study of blood T cell repertoires in COVID-19. TCRdb's table, derived via immunoSEQ multiplex PCR, lists solely in-frame clones and lacks some. The sample contains tens of thousands of clones, more than 75% of which appear only once. Sequenced sample: peripheral blood. Receptor source: a man older than 75 with active or convalescent COVID-19.

V and J are TRBV9 and TRBJ2-1; 13 bases map to TRBD2. Per the germline V gene, CDR1 is SGDLS and CDR2 is YYNGEE. The CDR3 contains 16 residues. V was clipped by 2 bases and J by 9 bases; unmatched bases: 8. The DNA of the CDR3 is TGTGCCAGCAGCGTGGGGACTAGCGGGATAGGAGGTGAGCAGTTCTTC. It translates to CASSVGTSGIGGEQFF.

The chain carries TRBV5-1 and TRBJ1-2; 7 bases are shared with TRBD1. Germline V gene lookup returns CDR1 SGHRS and CDR2 YFSETQ. The CDR3 extends over 15 amino acids. The V segment lost 2 bases and the J segment 0 bases; nucleotides outside the gene matches: 4. DNA for the CDR3: TGCGCCAGCAGCTTAGGGGACAGCTCTAACTATGGCTACACCTTC. It is translated as CASSLGDSSNYGYTF.

The CDR3 DNA reads as TGTGCCAGCAGTCCCAGCGAGGGTTTCGCAGATACGCAGTATTTT. Translated, it gives CASSPSEGFADTQYF. The chain combines TRBV28 with TRBJ2-3; tentative D call: TRBD2 (5 bases). The germline V gene encodes CDR1 MDHEN and CDR2 SYDVKM. V gave up 5 bases and J gave up 4 bases, with 16 bases separating them. The CDR3 is made up of 15 amino acids.

This CDR3 is CASSLPTGANSGNTIYF. CDR3 nucleotides: TGTGCCAGCAGCTTACCGACAGGGGCCAACTCTGGAAACACCATATATTTT. This rearrangement joins TRBV13 to TRBJ1-3, with 8 bases aligning to TRBD1. The CDR3 covers 17 residues. Trimming at V came to 2 bases and at J to 0 bases, leaving 6 bases not matched to a gene. Germline values: CDR1 PRHDT, CDR2 FYEKMQ (reference sequence). The full variable domain, with the rest looked up from reference TRBV13 and TRBJ1-3, is AAGVIQSPRHLIKEKRETATLKCYPIPRHDTVYWYQQGPGQDPQFLISFYEKMQSDKGSIPDRFSAQQFSDYHSELNMSSLELGDSALYFCASSLPTGANSGNTIYFGEGSWLTVV.

The DNA of the CDR3 is TGTGCCAGCAGCTCCAGACAGACGAACACTGAAGCTTTCTTT. Translating gives CASSSRQTNTEAFF. The genes are TRBV7-9 and TRBJ1-1; tentative D call: TRBD1 (5 bases). V lost 4 bases, J lost 1 base, and 10 bases lay in between. Germline CDR1 reads SEHNR; CDR2 reads FQNEAQ (reference sequence). This CDR3 is 14 amino acids long.

The chain combines TRBV29-1 with TRBJ1-2, with a weak D call TRBD1 (6 bases). Trimming took off 7 bases at V and 6 bases at J, with 30 bases between the two ends. CDR1 and CDR2 from the germline V gene are SQVTM and ANQGSEA. This CDR3 is 17 amino acids long. CDR3 sequence reads: CSAPRTASFPPSDGYTF. The CDR3 DNA sequence: TGCAGCGCCCCCAGGACAGCCTCTTTTCCGCCTTCCGATGGCTACACCTTC.

The rearrangement links TRBV5-1 to TRBJ2-5, with 13 bases identical to TRBD2. In germline, CDR1 is SGHRS, CDR2 YFSETQ. CDR3 size: 17 residues. Losses at the gene ends were 4 bases for V and 5 bases for J; bases not matched to a gene: 11. CDR3 DNA: TGCGCCAGCAGCCCACTAGCGGGGGGGCCTTTTTTTGAGACCCAGTACTTC. Its protein is CASSPLAGGPFFETQYF.

In its sample, this clone was seen once. The chain couples TRBV5-4 to TRBJ2-2; tentative D call: TRBD1 (5 bases). The CDR3 runs 13 residues. Germline CDR1 reads SGHNT; CDR2 reads YYREEE (reference sequence). Trimming cost V 9 bases and J 4 bases, with 13 bases left between them. CDR3 amino acids: CATVTALTGELFF. The DNA of the CDR3 is TGTGCCACCGTGACAGCCCTCACCGGGGAGCTGTTTTTT.

The chain carries TRBV28 and TRBJ1-6, with 9 bases matching TRBD1. Trimming at V came to 6 bases and at J to 5 bases, leaving 5 bases not matched to a gene. Germline values: CDR1 MDHEN, CDR2 SYDVKM. This CDR3 is 15 amino acids long. The DNA for the CDR3 is TGTGCCAGCAGGGGGGACAGGGCGAATAATTCACCCCTCCACTTT. It translates to CASRGDRANNSPLHF.

This chain connects TRBV7-2 to TRBJ2-5, with 11 positions matching TRBD2. V lost 1 base to trimming and J lost 2 bases; unmatched junction nucleotides: 6. The CDR3 extends over 17 amino acids. Germline-derived CDR1 and CDR2 are SGHTA and FQGNSA. CDR3 protein: CASSLGATSGVQETQYF. The CDR3 DNA sequence: TGTGCCAGCAGCTTAGGGGCGACTAGCGGGGTTCAAGAGACCCAGTACTTC.

The rearrangement joins TRBV6-5 to TRBJ2-7; TRBD1 aligns across 10 bases. The germline gives CDR1 MNHEY, CDR2 SVGAGI. J gave up 6 bases and V 8 bases, and 10 bases lay outside the gene matches. This CDR3 comprises 14 residues. The CDR3 sequence is CASRGTGVAGEQYV. The CDR3 nucleotides are TGTGCCAGCCGGGGGACAGGGGTTGCGGGCGAGCAGTACGTC.

This clone came up once. The gene calls are TRBV5-4 and TRBJ1-1; the D gene is possibly TRBD1 (5 bases). The CDR3 is 15 amino acids. V gave up 4 bases and J gave up 5 bases, with 18 bases separating them. CDR1 and CDR2 from the germline V gene are SGHNT and YYREEE (reference sequence). The CDR3 region has the DNA TGTGCCAGCAGCGGATCTCTGGCAGGGAGGACTGAAGCTTTCTTT. Protein sequence: CASSGSLAGRTEAFF.

The chain is built from TRBV2 and TRBJ2-2; the match to TRBD2 covers 13 bases. The CDR3 has 16 amino acids. The germline gives CDR1 SNHLY, CDR2 FYNNEI. The trim removed 7 bases at V and 2 bases at J, leaving 4 bases unmatched. The chain's CDR3 is CASTRLAGGNTGELFF. The CDR3 DNA sequence: TGTGCCAGCACGAGACTAGCGGGGGGAAACACCGGGGAGCTGTTTTTT.

The gene calls are TRBV24-1 and TRBJ2-1, with D unclear. Germline V gene sequence: CDR1 KGHDR, CDR2 SFDVKD. CDR3 length equals 17 residues. V shed 2 bases and J shed 2 bases, with 15 bases lying between them. CDR3 residues: CATSDSRLGQPYNEQFF. The CDR3 DNA follows: TGTGCCACCAGTGATTCCAGATTGGGCCAACCCTACAATGAGCAGTTCTTC.

This chain uses TRBV2 with TRBJ1-1; D is undetermined. With 7 bases removed from V and 4 bases from J, the gap between germline ends came to 13 bases. CDR3 length: 13 residues. Germline V gene lookup returns CDR1 SNHLY and CDR2 FYNNEI. The CDR3 sequence: CASKRESSTEAFF. For the CDR3, the DNA is TGTGCCAGCAAAAGAGAGAGTAGCACTGAAGCTTTCTTT.

This chain links TRBV5-1 with TRBJ2-2; 7 nucleotides align to TRBD2. The germline V gene encodes CDR1 SGHRS and CDR2 YFSETQ. The CDR3 totals 16 residues. Trimming removed 0 bases from V and 7 bases from J; junction bases left unmatched: 9. CDR3 residues: CASSLGASGPGGELFF. DNA of the CDR3: TGCGCCAGCAGCTTGGGGGCTAGCGGTCCGGGCGGGGAGCTGTTTTTT.

The rearrangement joins TRBV7-3 to TRBJ1-1; 10 nucleotides align to TRBD1. Losses at the gene ends were 5 bases for V and 10 bases for J; bases not matched to a gene: 7. Germline CDR1 SGHTA, CDR2 FQGTGA. The CDR3 is 13 amino acids. The CDR3 sequence is CASSLRDRGVAFF. The CDR3 DNA sequence: TGTGCCAGCAGCCTCCGGGACAGGGGCGTAGCTTTCTTT.

The chain combines TRBV2 with TRBJ1-2; possibly TRBD1 for D (5 bases). The CDR3 totals 11 residues. V dropped 0 bases and J dropped 11 bases, with 7 bases sitting between them. Germline V lookup: CDR1 SNHLY, CDR2 FYNNEI. The CDR3 sequence: CASSEAGAYTF. CDR3 nucleotide sequence: TGTGCCAGCAGTGAAGCAGGGGCTTACACCTTC.

V and J are TRBV6-5 and TRBJ2-5; 12 nucleotides line up with TRBD1. From germline, CDR1 is MNHEY and CDR2 SVGAGI. The CDR3 runs to 16 residues. The ends lost 2 bases at V and 4 bases at J; junction bases unmatched: 5. CDR3 protein: CASSYTGQGAGETQYF. CDR3 coding DNA: TGTGCCAGCAGTTACACGGGACAGGGGGCGGGAGAGACCCAGTACTTC.

This chain connects TRBV2 to TRBJ2-2, with D uncertain. Trimming took 1 base from V and 3 from J, leaving 3 bases between them. The CDR3 covers 13 residues. Per germline, CDR1 SNHLY and CDR2 FYNNEI. This CDR3 reads CASSEGHTGELFF. DNA for the CDR3: TGTGCCAGCAGTGAAGGGCACACCGGGGAGCTGTTTTTT.

The chain carries TRBV6-5 and TRBJ2-7, with 10 bases identical to TRBD1. The CDR3 has 12 residues. V was pared by 8 bases and J by 5 bases, with 3 bases of the junction left unmatched. The germline V gene has CDR1 MNHEY and CDR2 SVGAGI. The CDR3 region is CASGQGVHEQYV. CDR3 DNA: TGTGCCAGCGGACAGGGGGTTCACGAGCAGTACGTC.

The J gene is TRBJ2-5, the V gene TRBV25-1; TRBD2 matches at 7 bases. Per the germline V gene, CDR1 is MGHDK and CDR2 is SYGVNS. V shed 1 base and J 4 bases; nucleotides not matched to a gene: 3. The CDR3 is 14 amino acids. CDR3 nucleotides: TGTGCCAGCAGTGAATGGGGAGGGCGAGAGACCCAGTACTTC. Translation: CASSEWGGRETQYF.

This chain uses TRBV5-1 with TRBJ2-5; 7 positions match TRBD2. V lost 3 bases and J lost 1; bases outside the gene matches: 3. This CDR3 has 14 amino acids. Germline CDR1 reads SGHRS; CDR2 reads YFSETQ. The CDR3 is CASSWASGQETQYF. CDR3 bases: TGCGCCAGCAGCTGGGCTAGCGGCCAAGAGACCCAGTACTTC.

This chain connects TRBV11-2 to TRBJ2-3; 14 bases agree with TRBD2. Germline V gene lookup returns CDR1 SGHAT and CDR2 FQNNGV. The CDR3 consists of 16 residues. V shed 5 bases, J shed 2 bases, and the junction held 3 bases outside the gene matches. In DNA, the CDR3 is TGTGCCAGCAGCGGACTAGCGGGAGGACTCACAGATACGCAGTATTTT. It specifies CASSGLAGGLTDTQYF. The full variable domain, with the rest looked up from reference TRBV11-2 and TRBJ2-3, is EAGVAQSPRYKIIEKRQSVAFWCNPISGHATLYWYQQILGQGPKLLIQFQNNGVVDDSQLPKDRFSAERLKGVDSTLKIQPAKLEDSAVYLCASSGLAGGLTDTQYFGPGTRLTVL.

This chain uses TRBV5-1 with TRBJ1-5; 8 bases match TRBD1. V was pared by 8 bases and J by 4 bases, with 11 bases of the junction left unmatched. The CDR3 sequence is 15 residues long. CDR1 SGHRS and CDR2 YFSETQ come from the germline V gene. The CDR3 here is CASTGTGAFNQPQHF. The CDR3 DNA follows: TGCGCCAGTACCGGGACAGGAGCCTTTAATCAGCCCCAGCATTTT. The full variable domain, with the rest looked up from reference TRBV5-1 and TRBJ1-5, is KAGVTQTPRYLIKTRGQQVTLSCSPISGHRSVSWYQQTPGQGLQFLFEYFSETQRNKGNFPGRFSGRQFSNSRSEMNVSTLELGDSALYLCASTGTGAFNQPQHFGDGTRLSIL.